Below are 26 T cell receptor beta chains sequenced from a single sample in a study of cytomegalovirus exposure and HLA in healthy donors. The PCR employed 60 Vbeta primers together with 13 Jbeta primers. The repertoire was sequenced with immunoSEQ multiplex PCR; TCRdb's copy has only in-frame clones and lacks some. The sample holds 150,000 to 180,000 clones, around 79% seen once. The sequenced sample consisted of PBMCs. The receptors here all came from a man between 18 and 35 years old in good health and CMV-seronegative.

The gene calls are TRBV29-1 and TRBJ2-7; possible D gene TRBD1, 7 bases. Germline V gives CDR1 SQVTM, CDR2 ANQGSEA. The ends were cut back, 4 bases at V and 4 bases at J, with 17 bases in the middle. This CDR3 has 14 residues. Here the CDR3 reads CSVGGGGVIYEQYV. In DNA form, the CDR3 reads TGCAGCGTTGGAGGGGGCGGGGTTATATACGAGCAGTACGTC.

V is TRBV28 and J is TRBJ2-3; 10 bases agree with TRBD1. After removal of 1 base from V and 3 bases from J, the junction contained 1 base not matched to a gene. This CDR3 has 15 residues. The germline V gene has CDR1 MDHEN and CDR2 SYDVKM. The CDR3 DNA reads as TGTGCCAGCAGTTTATCGGGACAGGGGACAGATACGCAGTATTTT. Protein: CASSLSGQGTDTQYF.

The rearrangement links TRBV4-3 to TRBJ2-3; perhaps TRBD1 as D (6 bases). The V gene lost 4 bases and the J gene lost 1 base, with 18 bases spanning the gap. This CDR3 comprises 17 residues. CDR1 LGHNA and CDR2 YSLEER come from the germline V gene. CDR3: CASSRRLPGAGTDTQYF. For the CDR3, the DNA is TGCGCCAGCAGCCGACGATTACCAGGGGCCGGCACAGATACGCAGTATTTT.

The chain couples TRBV6-6 to TRBJ2-5; D ambiguous. The germline CDR1 and CDR2 sequences are MNHNY and SVGAGI (reference sequence). This CDR3 has 13 amino acids. The V gene lost 7 bases and the J gene lost 0 bases, with 9 bases spanning the gap. Here the CDR3 DNA reads TGTGCCAGCACTTCGCGGCACCAAGAGACCCAGTACTTC. Translated, it gives CASTSRHQETQYF.

The V call is TRBV5-4, the J call TRBJ2-7; TRBD1 aligns across 8 bases. This CDR3 spans 15 amino acids. The V segment lost 4 bases and the J segment 0 bases; nucleotides outside the gene matches: 6. The V gene's germline CDR1 is SGHNT and CDR2 YYREEE (reference sequence). The CDR3 nucleotides read TGTGCCAGCAGCCGAGACAGGGGTACCTCCTACGAGCAGTACGTC. This sequence encodes CASSRDRGTSYEQYV.

V and J are TRBV7-2 and TRBJ1-4; D not certain. The CDR3 spans 15 residues. Germline-derived CDR1 and CDR2 are SGHTA and FQGNSA. V lost 1 base, J lost 3 bases, and 9 bases lay in between. The CDR3 bases are TGTGCCAGCAGCTTAGTGGCCGTTCCTAATGAAAAACTGTTTTTT. This codes for CASSLVAVPNEKLFF.

V is TRBV19 and J is TRBJ2-2; weak D call: TRBD1 (6 bases). V lost 6 bases and J 1 base, leaving 12 bases between the germline ends. Looked up from germline, CDR1 is LNHDA and CDR2 is SQIVND (reference sequence). The CDR3 spans 15 residues. The CDR3 nucleotides read TGTGCCAGTAGCCCTCAAGGGGGGAACACCGGGGAGCTGTTTTTT. Translation: CASSPQGGNTGELFF. Filled out from reference TRBV19 and TRBJ2-2, the complete variable domain reads DGGITQSPKYLFRKEGQNVTLSCEQNLNHDAMYWYRQDPGQGLRLIYYSQIVNDFQKGDIAEGYSVSREKKESFPLTVTSAQKNPTAFYLCASSPQGGNTGELFFGEGSRLTVL.

The V gene is TRBV4-1, the J gene TRBJ1-1; 8 positions agree with TRBD1. Per germline, CDR1 MGHRA and CDR2 YSYEKL. The V segment lost 3 bases and the J segment 1 base; nucleotides outside the gene matches: 7. This CDR3 has 16 amino acids. Here the CDR3 DNA reads TGCGCCAGCAGCCACCTCGGGGACAGGCGGAACACTGAAGCTTTCTTT. Translation gives CASSHLGDRRNTEAFF.

The rearrangement joins TRBV19 to TRBJ2-3; possibly TRBD2 for D (7 bases). The V gene's germline CDR1 is LNHDA and CDR2 SQIVND (reference sequence). Trimming removed 6 bases at V and 6 bases at J, with 19 bases between. The CDR3 covers 15 residues. The CDR3 spells CASRPLRGGPDTQYF. The CDR3 region has the DNA TGTGCCAGTAGGCCACTAAGGGGGGGCCCGGATACGCAGTATTTT.

J is TRBJ2-3 and V is TRBV2; tentative D call: TRBD2 (6 bases). Looked up from germline, CDR1 is SNHLY and CDR2 is FYNNEI. The CDR3 loop spans 15 amino acids. The germline V and J ends were trimmed by 3 bases and 2 bases, with 12 bases remaining between them. The DNA of the CDR3 is TGTGCCAGCAGTGATGAGAGGGGACTCACAGATACGCAGTATTTT. Protein product: CASSDERGLTDTQYF.

The chain uses TRBV7-9 and TRBJ1-1, with a weak D call TRBD1 (6 bases). V gave up 5 bases and J gave up 1 base, with 17 bases separating them. Germline V lookup: CDR1 SEHNR, CDR2 FQNEAQ (reference sequence). The CDR3 is made up of 16 amino acids. CDR3 region: CASSPTPPGANTEAFF. Written as DNA, the CDR3 is TGTGCCAGCAGCCCAACCCCTCCAGGGGCGAACACTGAAGCTTTCTTT.

The chain recombines TRBV9 with TRBJ1-1, with D perhaps matching TRBD1 (6 bases). The CDR3 has 14 residues. V was shortened by 2 bases and J by 2 bases, with 10 bases between the two germline ends. From germline, CDR1 is SGDLS and CDR2 YYNGEE. The CDR3 sequence: CASSVTGQNTEAFF. In DNA, the CDR3 is TGTGCCAGCAGCGTTACGGGACAAAACACTGAAGCTTTCTTT.

The CDR3 DNA sequence: TGTGCCAGCAGCCAAGTCGTGACTGTCACAGATACGCAGTATTTT. Translated: CASSQVVTVTDTQYF. The V and J genes are TRBV14 and TRBJ2-3; the D is unclear. Germline loops: CDR1 SGHDN, CDR2 FVKESK. The CDR3 is 15 amino acids. The ends were cut back, 1 base at V and 2 bases at J, with 10 bases in the middle.

V and J are TRBV7-2 and TRBJ1-2; TRBD1 is a possible D gene (5 bases). Germline assignment: CDR1 SGHTA and CDR2 FQGNSA. CDR3 length equals 12 residues. Trimming left V 8 bases short and J 3 bases short, with 10 bases between. This chain's CDR3 is CASLGVYYGYTF. CDR3 DNA: TGTGCCAGCCTAGGGGTTTACTATGGCTACACCTTC.

The rearrangement links TRBV28 to TRBJ2-5; D gene ambiguous. The CDR3 length is 13 residues. CDR1 is MDHEN, CDR2 SYDVKM, per germline. The germline V and J ends were trimmed by 3 bases and 5 bases, with 10 bases remaining between them. In DNA, the CDR3 is TGTGCCAGCAGTTTCGCAGGCTGGGAGACCCAGTACTTC. Translated: CASSFAGWETQYF.

The V and J genes are TRBV6-6 and TRBJ2-1; D is uncertain. The CDR3 sequence is 13 residues long. V was clipped by 8 bases and J by 0 bases, with 8 bases between them. Germline V gene sequence: CDR1 MNHNY, CDR2 SVGAGI (reference sequence). CDR3 sequence: CASGVSSYNEQFF. CDR3 bases: TGTGCCAGCGGAGTTAGCTCCTACAATGAGCAGTTCTTC.

The chain recombines TRBV7-9 with TRBJ1-5; tentative D call: TRBD1 (6 bases). The V gene's germline CDR1 is SEHNR and CDR2 FQNEAQ (reference sequence). V was clipped by 1 base and J by 5 bases, with 9 bases between them. The CDR3 runs to 14 residues. The CDR3 DNA reads as TGTGCCAGCAGCTTAGAATCAGGGGATCAGCCCCAGCATTTT. It translates to CASSLESGDQPQHF. Supplemented by reference TRBV7-9 and TRBJ1-5, the full variable domain reads DTGVSQNPRHKITKRGQNVTFRCDPISEHNRLYWYRQTLGQGPEFLTYFQNEAQLEKSRLLSDRFSAERPKGSFSTLEIQRTEQGDSAMYLCASSLESGDQPQHFGDGTRLSIL.

This chain joins TRBV7-9 and TRBJ1-1; no firm D call. This CDR3 region has 15 residues. CDR1 and CDR2 (germline): SEHNR, FQNEAQ (reference sequence). Deletions cut 1 base from V and 1 base from J, with 10 bases between. The CDR3 region is CASSLVPPGNTEAFF. The CDR3 nucleotides read TGTGCCAGCAGCTTAGTGCCCCCGGGGAACACTGAAGCTTTCTTT.

The chain recombines TRBV19 with TRBJ1-2; tentatively, D is TRBD1 (6 bases). The ends were cut back, 5 bases at V and 4 bases at J, with 14 bases in the middle. The CDR3 loop spans 14 amino acids. Per the germline V gene, CDR1 is LNHDA and CDR2 is SQIVND (reference sequence). The CDR3: CASSLHRELYGYTF. The DNA of the CDR3 is TGTGCCAGTAGTCTCCACAGGGAACTCTATGGCTACACCTTC. Looking up the rest from reference TRBV19 and TRBJ1-2 gives the full variable domain: DGGITQSPKYLFRKEGQNVTLSCEQNLNHDAMYWYRQDPGQGLRLIYYSQIVNDFQKGDIAEGYSVSREKKESFPLTVTSAQKNPTAFYLCASSLHRELYGYTFGSGTRLTVV.

V and J are TRBV5-4 and TRBJ1-2, with TRBD1 matching 9 bases. Germline CDR1 is SGHNT and CDR2 is YYREEE (reference sequence). This CDR3 is built from 14 residues. The V segment lost 4 bases and the J segment 8 bases; nucleotides outside the gene matches: 9. The CDR3 bases are TGTGCCAGCAGCACCCCACAGGGGGCGGAAGGCTACACCTTC. Translation gives CASSTPQGAEGYTF.

The count of this clone is one. The rearrangement joins TRBV10-1 to TRBJ2-1; 7 bases map to TRBD1. V was clipped by 3 bases and J by 2 bases; unmatched bases: 1. Germline V gives CDR1 WNHNN, CDR2 SYGVQD (reference sequence). The CDR3 is 14 residues long. In nucleotides, the CDR3 is TGCGCCAGCAGTGACAGGGGGACCTACAATGAGCAGTTCTTC. Its protein product is CASSDRGTYNEQFF.

The chain links TRBV7-2 to TRBJ2-5; perhaps TRBD2 as D (6 bases). V was pared by 3 bases and J by 5 bases, with 13 bases between. CDR3 length equals 14 residues. From germline, CDR1 is SGHTA and CDR2 FQGNSA. The CDR3 DNA sequence: TGTGCCAGCAGCTTGGACGCGGGGCGGGAGACCCAGTACTTC. As protein: CASSLDAGRETQYF.

The chain links TRBV4-1 to TRBJ2-3; 7 nucleotides agree with TRBD1. CDR3 length equals 15 residues. J gave up 10 bases and V 3 bases, and 13 bases lay outside the gene matches. Germline loops: CDR1 MGHRA, CDR2 YSYEKL. CDR3 bases: TGCGCCAGCAGCCACGAGGCTAGCAACAGGGGCCCGCAGTATTTT. Amino acid sequence: CASSHEASNRGPQYF.

This clone turned up a few times. This rearrangement joins TRBV27 to TRBJ1-5, with D uncertain. The CDR3 contains 15 residues. Trimming stripped 6 bases from V and 0 bases from J, with 12 bases between. Germline V gene lookup returns CDR1 MNHEY and CDR2 SMNVEV (reference sequence). The chain's CDR3 is CASSRNFGSNQPQHF. DNA for the CDR3: TGTGCCAGCAGCAGGAACTTCGGTAGCAATCAGCCCCAGCATTTT.

The V gene is TRBV28, the J gene TRBJ1-1; D remains unclear. Germline-derived CDR1 and CDR2 are MDHEN and SYDVKM. The CDR3 runs to 14 residues. Trimming took 5 bases from V and 4 from J, leaving 14 bases between them. CDR3 residues: CASSPPVLSTEAFF. CDR3 nucleotides: TGTGCCAGCAGTCCCCCAGTGCTGTCCACTGAAGCTTTCTTT.

The chain has TRBV5-5 and TRBJ1-2, with D maybe TRBD1 (5 bases). The CDR3 extends over 14 amino acids. V was pared by 4 bases and J by 2 bases, with 12 bases between. CDR1 and CDR2 (germline): SGHKS, YYEKEE (reference sequence). DNA of the CDR3: TGTGCCAGCAGCCTTACGACAGCGAACTATGGCTACACCTTC. The encoded protein is CASSLTTANYGYTF.